This T cell receptor beta chain was recovered during a study of T cell responses to AZD1222 COVID-19 vaccine (dated by TCRdb to about 2021). With respect to the entire study: TCR sequencing covered fewer than 250 trial participants: 200 to 210 given two doses of AZD1222 and 26 given two doses of MenACWY control vaccine. Trial participants were enrolled by age into subgroups of 18-55, 56-69 and 70-plus years, and roughly 150, 30 and 60 TCR-sequenced participants, respectively, were included in these subgroups.

Findings and caveats that apply to the study as a whole: In the small 56-69-year group, the increase in depth fell short of significance, most likely because of low power. Conclusions about previously exposed vaccinees were limited because only six or seven AZD1222 recipients were SARS-CoV-2 seropositive at baseline. Vaccine-associated CD4 TCRs spanned the whole spike protein, with dominant responses in regions 160-218 and 743-854. After two AZD1222 doses, both the breadth and the depth of spike-specific TCRs were significantly higher than at day 0 and than in MenACWY recipients. Participants were mostly white British and included more females than males, and it was suggested by the authors that clonal diversity may have been underestimated. Nearly half of unique spike-specific TCRs reportedly recognized epitopes outside regions mutated in the B.1.351 and B.1.1.7 variants. Because no samples from the day 14 peak response were available, repertoires could be characterized only after the peak T cell response.

What this sample's time point label stands for: about 28 days (+/-7) after the second vaccine dose. The label giving this sample's treatment or condition can be read as: meningococcal conjugate vaccine given as trial control. Vaccinee samples were obtained from the UK trials COV001 and COV002, which included a single-blind randomized controlled phase 2/3 trial of AZD1222 (ChAdOx1 nCoV-19) in healthy adults. For TCRbeta chain sequencing, PBMC samples were collected from trial participants at day 0 and at day 28 after the second dose. For this clone: Its antigen has not been determined. Base qualities are missing; no much larger clone stands one base away.

Sequences SGDLS (CDR1) and YYNGEE (CDR2) are obtained from the germline V gene. The cysteine opens and the phenylalanine closes a CDR3 of 16 amino acids. The retained sequence is limited to the CDR3, 48 bases, with the frame set at the first base. Relative to germline, V is missing 0 bases and J is missing 7 bases, with 7 bases of the junction outside any gene match. The CDR3 regions of human TCRbeta chains were analyzed by immunosequencing. The study's processing was this. TCRs in the repertoires were compared against a reference library of SARS-CoV-2-specific TCRs that had been generated with the MIRA antigen-specificity platform. Breadth was defined as the fraction of unique TCRs that were SARS-CoV-2-associated, and depth was defined as the fraction of total T cells that were SARS-CoV-2-associated. Using the MIRA data, each spike-specific TCR was assigned both to the spike region to which the TCR was reactive and to a CD4 or CD8 class. Log10-transformed breadth and depth values were compared by one-way ANOVA with Sidak's multiple comparisons tests. As stored in TCRdb, this immuneACCESS dataset retains in-frame rearrangements with V and J assigned. A fraction of the clones does not appear; measured against another copy, unresolved V genes explain less than half of the discrepancy, and the remainder lacks a known reason. V, J and clone size are taken as reported in that table, and D and trimming were inferred from the DNA itself. Counted in this sample were about 140,000 clones; 75% to 85% of them appeared once. Together, the top ten hold 7.9% of the sample.

This receptor was taken from an adult who received the MenACWY meningococcal vaccine as a control. The rearranged chain carries TRBV9 and TRBJ1-2; 12 bases in the junction line up with TRBD1. The sequences come from peripheral blood, collected 28 days after the second dose of the MenACWY control vaccine. CDR3 loop: CASSVGGTGGLGGYTF. In nucleotide form, the sequence is TGTGCCAGCAGCGTAGGAGGGACAGGGGGCTTAGGTGGCTACACCTTC.